These 17 T cell receptor beta chains were all obtained from the same sample, sequenced in a study of T cells in Graves' hyperthyroidism and ophthalmopathy. TCR beta CDR3 sequences were amplified from RNA transcripts. First-round RT-PCR of the TCR CDR3 relied on the HTBI primer set. TCRdb processed the multiplex PCR reads anew with MiXCR; each CDR3 protein has one entry. This repertoire shows some 550,000 distinct CDR3 sequences, more than 15% found once; its top ten account for around 3.3%. Sequenced sample: blood. These receptors were obtained from a woman in her thirties or forties with Graves' ophthalmopathy.

The V gene is TRBV5-6, the J gene TRBJ2-5; D is possibly TRBD2 (5 bases). The V end lost 0 bases, the J end lost 1 base, and 10 bases lay between the germline ends. The CDR3 loop spans 15 amino acids. CDR1 and CDR2 (germline): SGHDT, YYEEEE. CDR3 region: CASSLGPTIQETQYF. For the CDR3, the DNA is TGTGCCAGCAGCTTGGGGCCGACTATCCAAGAGACCCAGTACTTC.

This clonotype was seen repeatedly, ten times or more. The chain couples TRBV5-1 to TRBJ2-3; 8 positions agree with TRBD1. After removal of 4 bases from V and 5 bases from J, the junction contained 9 bases not matched to a gene. The CDR3 runs 15 residues. In germline, CDR1 is SGHRS, CDR2 YFSETQ. CDR3 protein: CASSPATGVLDTQYF. CDR3 bases: TGCGCCAGCAGCCCGGCGACAGGGGTATTAGATACGCAGTATTTT.

This clonotype was recorded at least ten times. This rearrangement joins TRBV11-2 to TRBJ1-2; D unclear. Per germline, CDR1 SGHAT and CDR2 FQNNGV. The CDR3 sequence is 12 residues long. Trimming left V 3 bases short and J 2 bases short, with 4 bases between. CDR3 region: CASSFPNYGYTF. As DNA, the CDR3 is TGTGCCAGCAGCTTCCCGAACTATGGCTACACCTTC.

The chain has TRBV5-1 and TRBJ2-7, with D maybe TRBD1 (6 bases). CDR1 is SGHRS, CDR2 YFSETQ, per germline. V was trimmed by 5 bases and J by 7 bases, leaving 16 bases between them. The CDR3 has 13 amino acids. The CDR3 bases are TGCGCCAGCAGTGATACCTCAGGGGTTGAGCAGTACTTC. This translates into CASSDTSGVEQYF.

This clonotype came up many times. The chain employs TRBV10-3 and TRBJ2-7, with TRBD2 matching 9 bases. Trimming at V came to 4 bases and at J to 2 bases, leaving 6 bases not matched to a gene. The CDR3 is 15 amino acids. Germline lookup yields CDR1 ENHRY and CDR2 SYGVKD. This chain's CDR3 is CAISVVAGGTYEQYF. CDR3 DNA: TGTGCCATCAGTGTGGTTGCGGGAGGGACCTACGAGCAGTACTTC.

Ten or more counts support this clonotype. The chain carries TRBV20-1 and TRBJ2-3; D is undetermined. This CDR3 is built from 14 residues. Trimming took off 0 bases at V and 2 bases at J, with 9 bases between the two ends. Looked up from germline, CDR1 is DFQATT and CDR2 is SNEGSKA (reference sequence). The CDR3 sequence: CSARDQLYTDTQYF. CDR3 sequence (DNA): TGCAGTGCTAGAGATCAGCTGTACACAGATACGCAGTATTTT.

This clonotype was observed at least ten times. The genes are TRBV28 and TRBJ1-2, with TRBD1 matching over 9 bases. Germline V gives CDR1 MDHEN, CDR2 SYDVKM. The ends lost 5 bases at V and 4 bases at J; junction bases unmatched: 8. The CDR3 sequence is 15 residues long. The CDR3 spells CASSMGGTGIYGYTF. The CDR3 DNA follows: TGTGCCAGCAGTATGGGTGGGACAGGGATCTATGGCTACACCTTC.

This rearrangement joins TRBV4-1 to TRBJ2-5; a weak D match, TRBD2 (6 bases). The CDR3 contains 15 residues. The V gene lost 6 bases and the J gene lost 5 bases, with 19 bases spanning the gap. The germline V gene encodes CDR1 MGHRA and CDR2 YSYEKL. The chain's CDR3 is CASSPLAGSWETQYF. The CDR3 nucleotides read TGCGCCAGCAGTCCCCTCGCGGGGTCGTGGGAGACCCAGTACTTC.

The rearrangement joins TRBV6-1 to TRBJ1-1, with a tentative D call TRBD1 (5 bases). The CDR3 is 14 residues long. V lost 6 bases, J lost 3 bases, and 14 bases lay in between. Germline V gene lookup returns CDR1 MNHNS and CDR2 SASEGT. This CDR3 is CASSLGAWDTEAFF. The CDR3 region has the DNA TGTGCCAGCAGCTTAGGGGCCTGGGACACTGAAGCTTTCTTT.

Many counts were recorded for this clonotype. The chain combines TRBV7-8 with TRBJ2-3; TRBD1 agrees at 9 bases. Trimming cost V 8 bases and J 3 bases; bases outside gene matches: 9. In germline, CDR1 is SGHVS, CDR2 FQNEAQ. The CDR3 runs to 15 residues. In DNA, the CDR3 is TGTGCCAGCGGGGGGGACAGGGTTGGGACAGATACGCAGTATTTT. Translation: CASGGDRVGTDTQYF.

In its sample, this clonotype was seen many times. V and J are TRBV7-2 and TRBJ2-6; no reliable D call. Trimming removed 4 bases from V and 4 bases from J, with 11 bases in between. The CDR3 consists of 15 residues. Germline lookup yields CDR1 SGHTA and CDR2 FQGNSA. CDR3 sequence: CASSSSVAGANVLTF. The CDR3 DNA reads as TGTGCCAGCAGCTCATCAGTAGCCGGGGCCAACGTCCTGACTTTC.

This clonotype was seen a handful of times. The chain is built from TRBV4-1 and TRBJ2-7; D is unresolved. This CDR3 spans 14 amino acids. Trimming removed 4 bases at V and 0 bases at J, with 10 bases between. The V gene's germline CDR1 is MGHRA and CDR2 YSYEKL. The CDR3 bases are TGCGCCAGCAGCCCCCGGATAGGCTCCTACGAGCAGTACTTC. This sequence encodes CASSPRIGSYEQYF.

This clonotype came up a few times. The V and J genes are TRBV11-2 and TRBJ2-2, with D hard to call. V was clipped by 2 bases and J by 7 bases, with 11 bases between them. The CDR3 is 14 amino acids. From germline, CDR1 is SGHAT and CDR2 FQNNGV. CDR3: CASSLFVSGGELFF. The CDR3 DNA reads TGTGCCAGCAGCTTATTTGTTTCCGGCGGGGAGCTGTTTTTT.

In this sample, this clonotype turned up many times. The chain combines TRBV20-1 with TRBJ1-5; 7 positions match TRBD1. The CDR3 covers 13 residues. Germline V CDR1 and CDR2: DFQATT, SNEGSKA (reference sequence). V shed 2 bases and J 4 bases; nucleotides not matched to a gene: 2. The CDR3 protein is CSARRDRNQPQHF. The CDR3 DNA follows: TGCAGTGCTAGACGGGACAGAAATCAGCCCCAGCATTTT.

This clonotype was detected ten times or more. The chain couples TRBV6-1 to TRBJ2-7; D not certain. In germline, CDR1 is MNHNS, CDR2 SASEGT. V lost 5 bases and J 2 bases, leaving 13 bases between the germline ends. The CDR3 totals 14 residues. In DNA form, the CDR3 reads TGTGCCAGCAGTTGGCGGTCCGGCCCCTACGAGCAGTACTTC. It encodes CASSWRSGPYEQYF.

This clonotype has a count of ten or more. The V call is TRBV6-1, the J call TRBJ2-7; D unclear. The germline CDR1 and CDR2 sequences are MNHNS and SASEGT. The CDR3 is made up of 16 amino acids. V was trimmed by 5 bases and J by 4 bases, leaving 21 bases between them. The CDR3 DNA sequence: TGTGCCAGCAGTACTATATCTCTCTCTCCGAGGTACGAGCAGTACTTC. It specifies CASSTISLSPRYEQYF.

This clonotype was counted only a few times. The V gene is TRBV11-2, the J gene TRBJ2-7; D ambiguous. This CDR3 has 15 residues. V was pared by 3 bases and J by 3 bases, with 15 bases between. Germline lookup yields CDR1 SGHAT and CDR2 FQNNGV. The CDR3 sequence: CASSFRSPTFYEQYF. The CDR3 coding sequence is TGTGCCAGCAGCTTTAGGTCCCCTACATTCTACGAGCAGTACTTC.